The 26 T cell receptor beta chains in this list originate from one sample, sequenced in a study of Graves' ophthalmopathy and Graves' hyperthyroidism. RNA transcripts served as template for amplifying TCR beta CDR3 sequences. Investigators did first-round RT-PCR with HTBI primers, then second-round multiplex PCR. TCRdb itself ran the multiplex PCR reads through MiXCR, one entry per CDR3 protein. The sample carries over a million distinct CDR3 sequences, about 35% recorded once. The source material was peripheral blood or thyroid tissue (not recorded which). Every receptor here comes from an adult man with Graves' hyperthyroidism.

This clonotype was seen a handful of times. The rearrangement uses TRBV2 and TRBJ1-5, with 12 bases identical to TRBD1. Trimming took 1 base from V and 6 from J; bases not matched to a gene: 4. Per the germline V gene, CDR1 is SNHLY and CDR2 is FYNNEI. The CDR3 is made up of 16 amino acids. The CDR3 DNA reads TGTGCCAGCAGTGAAGGGGACAGGGGGCGCGGTCAGCCCCAGCATTTT. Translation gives CASSEGDRGRGQPQHF.

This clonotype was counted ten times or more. The CDR3 sequence is CASSLNQKFYEQYF. The CDR3 nucleotides read TGCGCCAGCAGCTTGAACCAGAAGTTCTACGAGCAGTACTTC. The chain couples TRBV5-1 to TRBJ2-7; no clear D. This CDR3 region has 14 residues. Germline CDR1 SGHRS, CDR2 YFSETQ. V was trimmed by 1 base and J by 3 bases, leaving 11 bases between them.

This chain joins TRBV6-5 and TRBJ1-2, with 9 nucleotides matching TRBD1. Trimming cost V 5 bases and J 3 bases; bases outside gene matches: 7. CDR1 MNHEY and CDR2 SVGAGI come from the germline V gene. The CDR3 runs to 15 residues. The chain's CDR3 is CASSNRGRGDYGYTF. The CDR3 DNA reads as TGTGCCAGCAGTAACAGGGGGCGAGGAGACTATGGCTACACCTTC.

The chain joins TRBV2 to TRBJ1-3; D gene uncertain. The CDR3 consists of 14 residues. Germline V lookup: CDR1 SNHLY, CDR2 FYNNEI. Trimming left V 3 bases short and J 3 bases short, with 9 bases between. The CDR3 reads CASSDSGVGNTIYF. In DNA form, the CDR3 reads TGTGCCAGCAGTGACTCAGGAGTTGGAAACACCATATATTTT.

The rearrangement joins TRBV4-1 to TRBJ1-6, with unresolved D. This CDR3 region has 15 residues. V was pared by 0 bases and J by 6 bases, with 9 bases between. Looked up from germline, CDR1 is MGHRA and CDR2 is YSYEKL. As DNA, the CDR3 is TGCGCCAGCAGCCAAGAGCGTGCCAGTAATTCACCCCTCCACTTT. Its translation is CASSQERASNSPLHF.

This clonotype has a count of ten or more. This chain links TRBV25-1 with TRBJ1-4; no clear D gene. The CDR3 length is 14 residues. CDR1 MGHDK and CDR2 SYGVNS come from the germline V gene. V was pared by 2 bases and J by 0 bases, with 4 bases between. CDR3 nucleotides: TGTGCCAGCAGTGAACAGCCAACTAATGAAAAACTGTTTTTT. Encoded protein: CASSEQPTNEKLFF.

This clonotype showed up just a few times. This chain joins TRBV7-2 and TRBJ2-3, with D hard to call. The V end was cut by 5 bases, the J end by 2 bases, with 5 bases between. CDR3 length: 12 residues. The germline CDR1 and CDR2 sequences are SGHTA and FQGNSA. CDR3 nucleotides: TGTGCCAGCAGCCATTACACAGATACGCAGTATTTT. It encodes CASSHYTDTQYF.

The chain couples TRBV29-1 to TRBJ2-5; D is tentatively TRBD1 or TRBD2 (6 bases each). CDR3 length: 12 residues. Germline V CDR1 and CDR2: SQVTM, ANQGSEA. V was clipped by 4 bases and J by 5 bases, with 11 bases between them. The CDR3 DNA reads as TGCAGCGTTGGAGGGGGGCTTGAGACCCAGTACTTC. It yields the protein CSVGGGLETQYF.

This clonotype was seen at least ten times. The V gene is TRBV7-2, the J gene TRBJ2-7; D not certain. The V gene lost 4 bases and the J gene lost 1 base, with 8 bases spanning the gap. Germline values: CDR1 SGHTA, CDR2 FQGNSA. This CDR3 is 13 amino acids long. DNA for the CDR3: TGTGCCAGCAGCTGGGCCGGGTCCTACGAGCAGTACTTC. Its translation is CASSWAGSYEQYF.

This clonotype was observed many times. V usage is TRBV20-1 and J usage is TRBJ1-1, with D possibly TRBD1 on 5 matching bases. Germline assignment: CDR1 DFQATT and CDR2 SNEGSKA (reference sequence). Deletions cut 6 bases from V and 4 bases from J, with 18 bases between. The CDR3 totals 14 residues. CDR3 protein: CSATTMGLGTEAFF. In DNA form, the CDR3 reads TGCAGTGCCACGACGATGGGGCTGGGCACTGAAGCTTTCTTT.

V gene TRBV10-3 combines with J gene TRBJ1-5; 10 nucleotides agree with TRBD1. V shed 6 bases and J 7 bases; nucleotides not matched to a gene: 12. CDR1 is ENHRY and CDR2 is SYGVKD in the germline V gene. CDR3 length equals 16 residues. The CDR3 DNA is TGTGCCATCAGGACGGGACAGGGGACCTACGAGCAGCCCCAGCATTTT. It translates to CAIRTGQGTYEQPQHF.

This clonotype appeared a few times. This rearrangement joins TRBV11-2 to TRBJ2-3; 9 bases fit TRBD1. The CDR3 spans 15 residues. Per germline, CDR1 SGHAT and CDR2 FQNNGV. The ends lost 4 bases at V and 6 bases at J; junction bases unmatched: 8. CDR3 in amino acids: CASSSDRGAGDTQYF. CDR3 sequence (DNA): TGTGCCAGCAGCTCAGACAGGGGGGCCGGGGATACGCAGTATTTT.

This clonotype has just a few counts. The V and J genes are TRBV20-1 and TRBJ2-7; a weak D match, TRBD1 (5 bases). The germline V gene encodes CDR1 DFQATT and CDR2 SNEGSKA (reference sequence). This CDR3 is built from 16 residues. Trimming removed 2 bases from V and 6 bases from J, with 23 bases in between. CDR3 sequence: CSARPGHSLRRSEQYF. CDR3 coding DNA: TGCAGTGCTAGACCTGGACATTCTCTAAGGCGGTCCGAGCAGTACTTC.

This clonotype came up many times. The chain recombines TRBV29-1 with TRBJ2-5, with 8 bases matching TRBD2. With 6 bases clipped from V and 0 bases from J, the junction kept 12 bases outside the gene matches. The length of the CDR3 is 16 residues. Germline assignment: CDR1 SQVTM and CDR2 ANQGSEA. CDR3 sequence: CSVQWLGGGYQETQYF. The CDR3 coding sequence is TGCAGCGTCCAGTGGCTTGGCGGGGGGTACCAAGAGACCCAGTACTTC.

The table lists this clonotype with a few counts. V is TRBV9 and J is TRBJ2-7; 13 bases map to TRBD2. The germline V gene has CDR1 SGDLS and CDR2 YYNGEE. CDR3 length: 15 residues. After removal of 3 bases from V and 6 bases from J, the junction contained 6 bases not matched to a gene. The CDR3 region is CASSDPGTSGAEQYF. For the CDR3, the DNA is TGTGCCAGCAGCGATCCCGGGACTAGCGGGGCCGAGCAGTACTTC.

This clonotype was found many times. CDR3 nucleotide sequence: TGTGCCAGCAGCGTAAAGCCGGTGACAGGAGAAAAACTGTTTTTT. Translating gives CASSVKPVTGEKLFF. The chain is built from TRBV9 and TRBJ1-4, with D perhaps TRBD1 (6 bases). From germline, CDR1 is SGDLS and CDR2 YYNGEE. Trimming removed 1 base at V and 8 bases at J, with 15 bases between. The CDR3 extends over 15 amino acids.

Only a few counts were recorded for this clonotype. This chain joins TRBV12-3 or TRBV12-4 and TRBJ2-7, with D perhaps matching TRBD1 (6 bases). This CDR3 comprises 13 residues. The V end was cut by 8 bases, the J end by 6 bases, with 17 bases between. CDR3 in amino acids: CASEGHRIGEQYF. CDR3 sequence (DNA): TGTGCCAGCGAGGGACATCGGATTGGCGAGCAGTACTTC.

The CDR3 is CASAFSGGADYGYTF. The CDR3 DNA reads as TGTGCCAGCGCATTCTCAGGGGGCGCGGACTATGGCTACACCTTC. V usage is TRBV28 and J usage is TRBJ1-2; 8 nucleotides line up with TRBD1. Germline V lookup: CDR1 MDHEN, CDR2 SYDVKM. J gave up 3 bases and V 8 bases, and 11 bases lay outside the gene matches. There are 15 residues in the CDR3.

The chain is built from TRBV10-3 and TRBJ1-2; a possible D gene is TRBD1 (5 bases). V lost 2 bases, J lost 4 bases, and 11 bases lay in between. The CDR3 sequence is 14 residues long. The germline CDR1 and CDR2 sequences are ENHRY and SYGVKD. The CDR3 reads CAISEPGTAYGYTF. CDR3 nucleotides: TGTGCCATCAGTGAGCCCGGGACCGCCTATGGCTACACCTTC.

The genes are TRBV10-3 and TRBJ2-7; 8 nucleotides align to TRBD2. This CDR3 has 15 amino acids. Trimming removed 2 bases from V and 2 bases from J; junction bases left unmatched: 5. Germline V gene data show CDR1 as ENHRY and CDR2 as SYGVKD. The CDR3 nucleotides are TGTGCCATCAGTGAGCGGGAGGGGTTAACCTACGAGCAGTACTTC. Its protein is CAISEREGLTYEQYF.

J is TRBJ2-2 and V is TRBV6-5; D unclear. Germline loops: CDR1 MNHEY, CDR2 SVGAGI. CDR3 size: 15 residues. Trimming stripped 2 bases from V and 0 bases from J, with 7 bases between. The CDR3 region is CASSYARANTGELFF. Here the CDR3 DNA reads TGTGCCAGCAGTTACGCGAGAGCGAACACCGGGGAGCTGTTTTTT.

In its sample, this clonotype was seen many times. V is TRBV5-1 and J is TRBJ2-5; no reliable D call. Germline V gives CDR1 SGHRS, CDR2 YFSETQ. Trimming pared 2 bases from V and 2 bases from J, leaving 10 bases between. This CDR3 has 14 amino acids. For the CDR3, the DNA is TGCGCCAGCAGCTTCGCGGCGGCACAAGAGACCCAGTACTTC. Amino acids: CASSFAAAQETQYF.

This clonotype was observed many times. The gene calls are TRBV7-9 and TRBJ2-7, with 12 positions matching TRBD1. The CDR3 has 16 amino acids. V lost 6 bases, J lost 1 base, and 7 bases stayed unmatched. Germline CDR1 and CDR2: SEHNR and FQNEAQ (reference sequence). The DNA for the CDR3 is TGTGCCAGCAGTCCGGGGACAGGGGGCGGGTCCTACGAGCAGTACTTC. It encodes CASSPGTGGGSYEQYF.

CDR3 loop: CASSETGTSKYEQYF. DNA for the CDR3: TGTGCCAGCAGCGAAACCGGGACTAGCAAGTACGAGCAGTACTTC. This chain uses TRBV7-2 with TRBJ2-7; 9 bases map to TRBD2. Germline loops: CDR1 SGHTA, CDR2 FQGNSA. The CDR3 runs to 15 residues. V shed 5 bases and J 4 bases; nucleotides not matched to a gene: 9.

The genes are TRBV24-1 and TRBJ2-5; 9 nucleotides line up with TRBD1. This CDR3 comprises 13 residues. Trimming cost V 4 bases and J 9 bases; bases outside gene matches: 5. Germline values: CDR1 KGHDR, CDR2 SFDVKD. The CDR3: CATSDRGTGPQYF. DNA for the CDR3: TGTGCCACCAGTGACCGAGGGACAGGGCCCCAGTACTTC.

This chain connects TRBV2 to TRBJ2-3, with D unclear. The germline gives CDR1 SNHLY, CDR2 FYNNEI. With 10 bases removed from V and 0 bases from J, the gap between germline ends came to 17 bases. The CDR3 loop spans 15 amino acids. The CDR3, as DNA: TGTGCCACCCAGGTCGGCGCGCACAGCACAGATACGCAGTATTTT. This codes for CATQVGAHSTDTQYF.